This entry lists 10 T cell receptor beta chains sequenced from one sample in a study of glioma-infiltrating T cells. TCR alpha and beta CDR3 regions were amplified from RNA using iRepertoire nested multiplex PCR. TCRdb re-derived calls from the multiplex PCR reads in MiXCR, one entry per CDR3 protein. The sample holds more than 110,000 distinct CDR3 sequences; about two fifths are singletons and the top ten take around a fifth. The specimen sequenced was glioma tissue, nonneoplastic brain tissue, or PBMCs (not recorded which). These receptors came from a human donor with low-grade glioma or glioblastoma, undergoing nonglioma brain surgery, or in good health (not recorded which).

This chain connects TRBV19 to TRBJ1-5; D gene ambiguous. V shed 3 bases and J shed 2 bases, with 8 bases lying between them. Germline loops: CDR1 LNHDA, CDR2 SQIVND (reference sequence). The CDR3 contains 14 residues. The CDR3 sequence: CASSIGRGNQPQHF. The CDR3 DNA reads as TGTGCCAGTAGTATCGGGAGAGGCAATCAGCCCCAGCATTTT.

This chain connects TRBV15 to TRBJ2-2; D may be TRBD1 (6 bases). The V end was cut by 5 bases, the J end by 2 bases, with 15 bases between. There are 16 residues in the CDR3. The germline CDR1 and CDR2 sequences are LNHNV and YYDKDF (reference sequence). CDR3 DNA sequence: TGTGCCACCAGCCCTCTACGGGACACCAACACCGGGGAGCTGTTTTTT. Protein product: CATSPLRDTNTGELFF.

This sequence joins TRBV12-3 or TRBV12-4 and TRBJ1-5; D not resolved. The CDR3 contains 11 residues. V lost 7 bases and J 13 bases, leaving 14 bases between the germline ends. The CDR3 coding sequence is TGTGCCAGCAACTTGGAACAGTTTCAGCATTTT. It yields the protein CASNLEQFQHF.

V usage is TRBV15 and J usage is TRBJ2-1, with D possibly TRBD2 on 5 matching bases. The V end was cut by 1 base, the J end by 6 bases, with 22 bases between. The CDR3 contains 18 residues. Germline V gene lookup returns CDR1 LNHNV and CDR2 YYDKDF (reference sequence). The CDR3 nucleotides are TGTGCCACCAGCAGAGGGGGAGAAGGAGCATACTTGGGCAATGAGCAGTTCTTC. This encodes CATSRGGEGAYLGNEQFF.

In regard to this clonotype: Since a much larger clone is just one base distant, this may be a read error. The genes are TRBV20-1 and TRBJ1-1; 7 nucleotides agree with TRBD1. CDR3 length: 15 residues. The V and J ends lost 6 bases and 0 bases, in that order; junction bases with no gene match: 10. Germline V gene lookup returns CDR1 DFQATT and CDR2 SNEGSKA (reference sequence). This chain's CDR3 is CSAKGQILVNTEAFF. In nucleotides, the CDR3 is TGCAGTGCCAAGGGACAGATTTTAGTGAACACTGAAGCTTTCTTT.

At least ten counts were recorded for this clonotype. CDR3 protein: CASSYRTGSTDTQYF. The CDR3 DNA reads TGTGCCAGCAGCTACCGGACAGGGAGTACAGATACGCAGTATTTT. J is TRBJ2-3 and V is TRBV7-2; TRBD1 matches at 8 bases. The germline gives CDR1 SGHTA, CDR2 FQGNSA. The CDR3 is made up of 15 amino acids. V shed 4 bases and J 3 bases; nucleotides not matched to a gene: 6. The full variable domain, rest sourced from reference TRBV7-2 and TRBJ2-3, is GAGVSQSPSNKVTEKGKDVELRCDPISGHTALYWYRQSLGQGLEFLIYFQGNSAPDKSGLPSDRFSAERTGGSVSTLTIQRTQQEDSAVYLCASSYRTGSTDTQYFGPGTRLTVL.

Notes on this clonotype: Sequence at one end of the junction differs from germline and may be a read error. The chain is built from TRBV6-1 and TRBJ1-5, with 8 bases that match TRBD1. The CDR3 is 16 amino acids. Germline V gene lookup returns CDR1 MNHNS and CDR2 SASEGT. CDR3: CASSSTGVIGNKPQHF. As DNA, the CDR3 is TGTGCCAGCAGCTCGACAGGGGTTATCGGCAATAAGCCCCAGCATTTT.

This clonotype was seen a handful of times. The J gene is TRBJ1-5, the V gene TRBV12-3 or TRBV12-4, with 8 bases fitting TRBD1. Trimming cost V 4 bases and J 6 bases; bases outside gene matches: 5. This CDR3 is built from 14 residues. For the CDR3, the DNA is TGTGCCAGCAGTTCTACAGGGGGTAGTCAGCCCCAGCATTTT. Translated, it gives CASSSTGGSQPQHF.

Details on this clonotype: The junction and the germline gene differ at one end; a read error may be behind it. V gene TRBV7-2 combines with J gene TRBJ2-7, with TRBD1 as a possible D gene (6 bases). The CDR3 is 15 amino acids. The germline gives CDR1 SGHTA, CDR2 FQGNSA. CDR3 in amino acids: CASSQDGRGSYEQYF. The CDR3 bases are TGCGCCAGCAGCCAAGATGGCAGGGGCTCCTACGAGCAGTACTTC.

The sample holds a few counts of this clonotype. The V and J genes are TRBV7-9 and TRBJ2-5; the D gene is possibly TRBD1 (6 bases). Germline CDR1 and CDR2: SEHNR and FQNEAQ (reference sequence). Deletions cut 5 bases from V and 1 base from J, with 11 bases between. This CDR3 has 14 residues. DNA for the CDR3: TGTGCCAGCAGCCCGGACAGACGCCAAGAGACCCAGTACTTC. It is translated as CASSPDRRQETQYF. The complete variable domain, with remaining parts taken from reference TRBV7-9 and TRBJ2-5, reads DTGVSQNPRHKITKRGQNVTFRCDPISEHNRLYWYRQTLGQGPEFLTYFQNEAQLEKSRLLSDRFSAERPKGSFSTLEIQRTEQGDSAMYLCASSPDRRQETQYFGPGTRLLVL.